This T cell receptor (beta chain) was sequenced in a study of CD8 T cells in ankylosing spondylitis (dated by TCRdb to 2015 to 2018). At the level of the whole study: To find TCR variants linked to disease, the study profiled T cell receptor beta repertoires in ankylosing spondylitis patients and healthy donors. The whole study cohort included some 100 healthy donors and some 27 ankylosing spondylitis patients. Samples of peripheral blood were taken, and for ankylosing spondylitis patients, synovial fluid was collected as well.

The table lists this clonotype with many counts. Its antigen target is currently unknown. Base qualities were left out, and no much larger clone turns up one base away. TCRdb lists the instrument as Illumina HiSeq 2500. TCR beta libraries were prepared by quantitative 5'-RACE with molecular barcodes. The paper's data handling went like this. A new computational method, built on a probabilistic model of VDJ rearrangement, was used to identify disease-linked TCR variants. Clones were called with MiXCR by TCRdb after fastp trimmed the public reads at Q25, and only in-frame beta chains were retained. Each record represents a unique CDR3 protein, reported with the most common genes and DNA among its rows. None of the V and J calls come from the authors' own analysis; TCRdb made them. Recorded for this sample are about 300,000 distinct CDR3 sequences; 11% of them occurred a single time. Together, the top ten hold about 10% of the sample.

The cysteine opens and the phenylalanine closes a CDR3 of 16 amino acids. Just CDR3 DNA is preserved here, 48 bases in frame from base 1. V lost 2 bases and J lost 7 bases, and the count of bases not matched to a germline gene is 5. CDR1 MNHEY and CDR2 SVGEGT were looked up in the germline V gene. Summary of the overall study and its limitations: A CD8+ phenotype was shown by the disease-linked clones, which were found at relatively low frequencies in peripheral blood. The disease-linked clones were reported to be significantly enriched in matched synovial fluid samples from ankylosing spondylitis patients. A TCR beta motif made up of fewer than 10 highly homologous amino acid variants appeared to be characteristic of blood from ankylosing spondylitis patients. Some motif variants had previously been reported in the synovial fluid and blood of reactive arthritis patients, which suggests shared mechanisms of disease initiation.

The sequencing input was blood, either unsorted or a sorted T cell fraction (not recorded which). This sequence originates from a female donor with ankylosing spondylitis or in good health (not recorded which). This sequence uses TRBV6-2 or TRBV6-3 and TRBJ2-1; 13 bases in between match TRBD2. DNA sequence: TGTGCCAGCAGTTACCGCGGACTAGCGGGGGCTAATGAGCAGTTCTTC. Its protein product is CASSYRGLAGANEQFF.